Following are 11 T cell receptor beta chains from one sample sequenced in a study of CD8 T cells in ankylosing spondylitis. MiXCR, applied by TCRdb to the 5' RACE reads, yields one record per CDR3 protein. The sample carries hundreds of thousands of distinct CDR3 sequences, approximately 24% recorded once. Sequenced material: blood, either unsorted or a sorted T cell fraction (not recorded which). The source of these receptors is a male donor with ankylosing spondylitis or in good health (not recorded which).

The genes are TRBV4-2 and TRBJ2-1; 11 bases map to TRBD1. This CDR3 is 16 amino acids long. V shed 4 bases, J shed 5 bases, and the junction held 7 bases outside the gene matches. Germline values: CDR1 LGHNA, CDR2 YNFKEQ. CDR3 loop: CASSRLPGQGDNEQFF. The DNA for the CDR3 is TGTGCCAGCAGCCGACTCCCGGGACAGGGGGACAATGAGCAGTTCTTC.

There are many counts of this clonotype. The V call is TRBV12-3 or TRBV12-4, the J call TRBJ2-2; TRBD2 might be the D (5 bases). The germline V and J ends were trimmed by 5 bases and 6 bases, with 13 bases remaining between them. CDR3 length equals 14 residues. The CDR3 DNA reads as TGTGCCAGCAGTCTACTAGGATTTGCCGGGGAGCTGTTTTTT. This translates into CASSLLGFAGELFF.

The V and J genes are TRBV29-1 and TRBJ2-5; tentative D call: TRBD1 (5 bases). Germline V gene data show CDR1 as SQVTM and CDR2 as ANQGSEA. Trimming stripped 2 bases from V and 2 bases from J, with 6 bases between. This CDR3 has 12 residues. Here the CDR3 DNA reads TGCAGCGTTGAAAGACAGCAAGAGACCCAGTACTTC. Translated: CSVERQQETQYF. Looking up the rest from reference TRBV29-1 and TRBJ2-5 gives the full variable domain: SAVISQKPSRDICQRGTSLTIQCQVDSQVTMMFWYRQQPGQSLTLIATANQGSEATYESGFVIDKFPISRPNLTFSTLTVSNMSPEDSSIYLCSVERQQETQYFGPGTRLLVL.

This clonotype was seen ten or more times. The V gene is TRBV10-3, the J gene TRBJ1-6; 9 bases are a match to TRBD1. CDR1 and CDR2 from the germline V gene are ENHRY and SYGVKD. The CDR3 is 15 amino acids. Germline trimming cut 0 bases from V and 7 bases from J; bases unmatched to any gene: 1. The CDR3 nucleotides read TGTGCCATCAGTGAGTCGACAGGGGGGAATTCACCCCTCCACTTT. It encodes CAISESTGGNSPLHF.

This rearrangement joins TRBV7-2 to TRBJ1-2, with D possibly matching TRBD1 (5 bases). Trimming took off 5 bases at V and 6 bases at J, with 13 bases between the two ends. CDR3 length: 13 residues. Per the germline V gene, CDR1 is SGHTA and CDR2 is FQGNSA. The chain's CDR3 is CASSPGPSNGYTF. DNA of the CDR3: TGTGCCAGCAGCCCGGGACCGTCCAATGGCTACACCTTC.

This clonotype was picked up many times. The CDR3 loop is CASSQIQGVQETQYF. CDR3 nucleotides: TGTGCCAGCAGCCAAATACAGGGTGTCCAAGAGACCCAGTACTTC. V is TRBV14 and J is TRBJ2-5, with a weak D call TRBD1 (6 bases). The CDR3 runs to 15 residues. Deletions cut 2 bases from V and 1 base from J, with 11 bases between. Germline CDR1 and CDR2: SGHDN and FVKESK.

This clonotype was counted between two and nine times. V usage is TRBV12-3 or TRBV12-4 and J usage is TRBJ1-2, with D tentatively TRBD1 (5 bases). This CDR3 contains 15 residues. V was clipped by 4 bases and J by 6 bases, with 18 bases between them. The CDR3 loop reads CASSSRGGGGNGYTF. The CDR3 DNA reads as TGTGCCAGCAGTTCCCGCGGGGGGGGAGGGAATGGCTACACCTTC.

There are a few counts of this clonotype. The chain couples TRBV20-1 to TRBJ2-1; D is unclear. Germline loops: CDR1 DFQATT, CDR2 SNEGSKA (reference sequence). The CDR3 length is 10 residues. V lost 8 bases and J 8 bases, leaving 10 bases between the germline ends. DNA of the CDR3: TGCAGTAAGGGAAGTCATGAGCAGTTCTTC. Translating it yields CSKGSHEQFF.

This clonotype came up a few times. This chain links TRBV14 with TRBJ2-5; D is unresolved. The CDR3 is 15 amino acids. V gave up 2 bases and J gave up 1 base, with 11 bases separating them. Germline lookup yields CDR1 SGHDN and CDR2 FVKESK. The CDR3 nucleotides are TGTGCCAGCAGCCAATTGGGGAAGGGCCAAGAGACCCAGTACTTC. Amino acids: CASSQLGKGQETQYF.

This sequence joins TRBV13 and TRBJ2-5, with a possible D match to TRBD1 (6 bases). Germline CDR1 is PRHDT and CDR2 is FYEKMQ (reference sequence). V was trimmed by 3 bases and J by 5 bases, leaving 13 bases between them. There are 14 residues in the CDR3. CDR3 nucleotide sequence: TGTGCCAGCAGCTTGGGACAATCTTTGGAGACCCAGTACTTC. The encoded protein is CASSLGQSLETQYF.

This clonotype was counted many times. The V and J genes are TRBV5-1 and TRBJ2-2; either TRBD1 or TRBD2 may supply D (5 bases each). V was pared by 6 bases and J by 1 base, with 25 bases between. Germline assignment: CDR1 SGHRS and CDR2 YFSETQ. The CDR3 is made up of 19 amino acids. The CDR3 bases are TGCGCCAGCACCCACGGGATATTAAGACAGCAAAGGAACACCGGGGAGCTGTTTTTT. It codes for CASTHGILRQQRNTGELFF.